Many counts were recorded for the clone carrying this TCR beta chain. TCRdb used MiXCR to reprocess the 5' RACE reads, holding one entry per CDR3 protein. Seen here are 20,000 to 30,000 distinct CDR3 sequences, approximately 4.8% observed once, and the top ten hold roughly 5%. These data come from a study of spatial heterogeneity in lung cancer. V lost 3 bases and J lost 6, with 15 bases in between. The CDR3 sequence is 15 residues long. Germline-derived CDR1 and CDR2 are SGHTA and FQGNSA. Time point: sample taken at primary tumor resection. Material for sequencing was whole RNA from tumor, nontumor lung or frozen PBMC, left unsorted.

This chain joins TRBV7-2 and TRBJ2-1; D unclear. Source: PBMCs, taken at surgery. The sequence was collected from a male donor with early-stage non-small cell lung cancer. The CDR3 sequence: CASSFGGSSANEQFF. CDR3 DNA sequence: TGTGCCAGCAGCTTTGGTGGATCATCGGCCAATGAGCAGTTCTTC.